The TCR beta chain described here comes from a study of PD-L1 blockade in urothelial cancer. Study in general: Patients, treated from 2014 onward, received atezolizumab 1,200 mg intravenously every 3 weeks. Regarding the study as a whole: Durable-benefit patients showed greater tumor-associated blood clone expansion at 3 weeks.

Sequenced by immunoSEQ multiplex PCR; TCRdb stores in-frame clones only, minus some. The sample lists around 40,000 clones, about 89% occurring once. Concerning this clone itself: What it binds is not known.

The V gene lost 5 bases and the J gene lost 9 bases, with 17 bases spanning the gap. Germline values: CDR1 MDHEN, CDR2 SYDVKM. This CDR3 has 14 residues. The receptor's source is a man aged 60 to 75 with urothelial cancer. The V and J genes are TRBV28 and TRBJ2-1; maybe TRBD1 (6 bases). The sample was PBMCs, taken around atezolizumab (anti-PD-L1) treatment. CDR3: CASSRRGWDGEQFF. CDR3 DNA sequence: TGTGCCAGCAGTCGCAGGGGATGGGACGGTGAGCAGTTCTTC. The full variable domain, rest sourced from reference TRBV28 and TRBJ2-1, is DVKVTQSSRYLVKRTGEKVFLECVQDMDHENMFWYRQDPGLGLRLIYFSYDVKMKEKGDIPEGYSVSREKKERFSLILESASTNQTSMYLCASSRRGWDGEQFFGPGTRLTVL.